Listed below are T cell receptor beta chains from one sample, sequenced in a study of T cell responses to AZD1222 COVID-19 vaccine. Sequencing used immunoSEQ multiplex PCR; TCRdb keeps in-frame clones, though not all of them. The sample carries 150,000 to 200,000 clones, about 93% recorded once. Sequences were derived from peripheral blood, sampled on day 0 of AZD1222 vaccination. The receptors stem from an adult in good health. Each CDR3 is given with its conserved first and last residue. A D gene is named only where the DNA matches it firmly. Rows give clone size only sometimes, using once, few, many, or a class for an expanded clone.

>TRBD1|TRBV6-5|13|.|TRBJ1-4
CASSGEDRAKLFF
TGTGCCAGCTCGGGAGAGGACAGGGCTAAACTGTTTTTT
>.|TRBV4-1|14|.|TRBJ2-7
CASSPGTQTYEQYF
TGCGCCAGCAGCCCAGGGACGCAAACCTACGAGCAGTACTTC
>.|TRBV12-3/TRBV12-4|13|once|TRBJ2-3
CASKRIAADTQYF
TGTGCCAGCAAGAGGATCGCCGCAGATACGCAGTATTTT
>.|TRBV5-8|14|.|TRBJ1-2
CASSLVGPVYGYTF
TGTGCCAGCAGCTTGGTCGGGCCGGTCTATGGCTACACCTTC
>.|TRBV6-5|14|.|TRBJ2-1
CASSYSTDYGEQFF
TGTGCCAGCAGTTACTCGACGGACTACGGGGAGCAGTTCTTC
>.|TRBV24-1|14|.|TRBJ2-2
CATSDPGVLGELFF
TGTGCCACCAGTGATCCGGGGGTTCTCGGGGAGCTGTTTTTT
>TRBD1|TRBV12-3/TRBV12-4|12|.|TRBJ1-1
CASQLTGEEAFF
TGTGCCAGCCAACTTACAGGGGAAGAAGCTTTCTTT
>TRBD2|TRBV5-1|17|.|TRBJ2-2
CASSLVPSGGSTGELFF
TGCGCCAGCAGCTTGGTCCCTAGCGGGGGATCAACCGGGGAGCTGTTTTTT
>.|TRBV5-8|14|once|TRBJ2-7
CASSLQAGAYEQYF
TGTGCCAGCAGCCTCCAGGCAGGAGCCTACGAGCAGTACTTC
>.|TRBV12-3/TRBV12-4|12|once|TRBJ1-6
CASRRGESPLHF
TGTGCCAGCAGGAGGGGGGAATCACCCCTCCACTTT
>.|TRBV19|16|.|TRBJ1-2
CASTPPLSRANYGYTF
TGTGCCAGTACCCCCCCGCTATCCAGGGCAAACTATGGCTACACCTTC
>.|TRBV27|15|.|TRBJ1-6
CASSLVQGLNSPLHF
TGTGCCAGCAGTTTAGTACAGGGACTTAATTCACCCCTCCACTTT
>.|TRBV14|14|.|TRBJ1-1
CASSRGQINTEAFF
TGTGCCAGCAGCCGAGGACAGATAAACACTGAAGCTTTCTTT
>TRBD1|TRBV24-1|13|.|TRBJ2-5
CATTGQDGKTQYF
TGTGCCACCACCGGACAGGATGGAAAGACCCAGTACTTC
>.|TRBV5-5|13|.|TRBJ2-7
CASSTRLEGQQYF
TGTGCCAGCAGCACCCGACTAGAGGGGCAGCAGTACTTC
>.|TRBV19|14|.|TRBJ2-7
CASSASTYRYEQYF
TGTGCCAGTAGTGCGTCGACGTATCGTTACGAGCAGTACTTC
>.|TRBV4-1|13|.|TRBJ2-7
CASSQTGLVQQYF
TGCGCCAGCAGCCAAACAGGACTCGTCCAGCAGTACTTC
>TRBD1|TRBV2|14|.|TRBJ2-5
CASGPDRAHETQYF
TGTGCCAGTGGACCGGACAGGGCTCATGAGACCCAGTACTTC
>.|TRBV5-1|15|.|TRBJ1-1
CASRPVHIFRDQAFF
TGCGCCAGCCGCCCAGTGCATATTTTTCGGGACCAAGCTTTCTTT
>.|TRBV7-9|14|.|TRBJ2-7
CASSLDAISYEQYF
TGTGCCAGCAGCTTAGATGCAATCTCCTACGAGCAGTACTTC
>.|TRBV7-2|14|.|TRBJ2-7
CASSPRAESYEQYF
TGTGCCAGCAGCCCTCGGGCCGAGTCCTACGAGCAGTACTTC
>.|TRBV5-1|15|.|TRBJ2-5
CASSLGLQTQETQYF
TGCGCCAGCAGCTTGGGGCTGCAGACCCAAGAGACCCAGTACTTC
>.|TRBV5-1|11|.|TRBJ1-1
CASSSVGEAFF
TGCGCCAGCAGCTCCGTGGGTGAAGCTTTCTTT
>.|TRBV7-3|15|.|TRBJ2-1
CASSPRGGIPNEQFF
TGTGCCAGCAGCCCCCGAGGAGGGATACCTAATGAGCAGTTCTTC